The 26 T cell receptor beta chains below were found in one sample sequenced in a study of shared clonotypes between healthy human individuals. TCRdb keeps only in-frame clones here, not all; method: immunoSEQ multiplex PCR. The sample holds 2 million to 2.5 million clones, around 90% seen once. What was sequenced was naive CD4+ T cells from PBMCs. The subset denotes: CD45RA+ positively selected. These receptors all stem from a man aged 18-30 years in good health. Some clones in this sample may be carry-over from other donors' samples.

The chain carries TRBV7-2 and TRBJ2-5; D is perhaps TRBD1 (6 bases). The CDR3 has 14 residues. Germline CDR1 SGHTA, CDR2 FQGNSA. V lost 5 bases and J 0 bases, leaving 10 bases between the germline ends. CDR3 bases: TGTGCCAGCAGCATGGACAGATACCAAGAGACCCAGTACTTC. Amino acids: CASSMDRYQETQYF.

This chain uses TRBV29-1 with TRBJ2-3; 10 bases are shared with TRBD1. The CDR3 is 13 amino acids. CDR1 and CDR2 (germline): SQVTM, ANQGSEA. V trimming: 8 bases; J trimming: 5 bases; junction bases outside the gene matches: 7. The CDR3 DNA reads as TGCAGCACCTCGACAGGGGGCCTAGATACGCAGTATTTT. It is translated as CSTSTGGLDTQYF.

This rearrangement joins TRBV7-3 to TRBJ1-1; D might be TRBD1 (6 bases). Germline CDR1 reads SGHTA; CDR2 reads FQGTGA. This CDR3 comprises 16 residues. V lost 5 bases to trimming and J lost 3 bases, with 19 bases between them. CDR3 sequence: CASSHRTFRGDTEAFF. CDR3 sequence (DNA): TGTGCCAGCAGCCATCGAACCTTCAGGGGAGACACTGAAGCTTTCTTT.

The V gene is TRBV5-1, the J gene TRBJ1-1; 7 bases fit TRBD1. The ends lost 2 bases at V and 6 bases at J; junction bases unmatched: 4. The CDR3 loop spans 13 amino acids. Germline V CDR1 and CDR2: SGHRS, YFSETQ. The CDR3 protein is CASSLQGPAEAFF. In DNA, the CDR3 is TGCGCCAGCAGCTTACAGGGGCCCGCTGAAGCTTTCTTT.

The chain uses TRBV30 and TRBJ2-2; 9 bases fit TRBD1. The CDR3 sequence is 14 residues long. V trimming: 4 bases; J trimming: 7 bases; junction bases outside the gene matches: 7. Germline V gene lookup returns CDR1 GTSNPN and CDR2 SVGIG (reference sequence). CDR3 amino acids: CAWIQGAFGGELFF. For the CDR3, the DNA is TGTGCCTGGATACAGGGGGCCTTTGGCGGGGAGCTGTTTTTT.

The rearrangement links TRBV5-5 to TRBJ2-2; possible D gene TRBD2, 6 bases. With 3 bases removed from V and 4 bases from J, the gap between germline ends came to 10 bases. The CDR3 spans 14 residues. Per germline, CDR1 SGHKS and CDR2 YYEKEE (reference sequence). The CDR3 reads CASSSGVGTGELFF. CDR3 sequence (DNA): TGTGCCAGCAGCTCGGGAGTTGGCACCGGGGAGCTGTTTTTT.

V and J are TRBV5-6 and TRBJ2-1; 7 nucleotides line up with TRBD2. Germline CDR1 SGHDT, CDR2 YYEEEE. The CDR3 has 18 residues. V dropped 1 base and J dropped 9; count of bases not matched to a gene: 19. The CDR3 bases are TGTGCCAGCAGCTTGTGGGGCAGACTAGCTAGGCTTCTGGGTGAGCAGTTCTTC. Protein: CASSLWGRLARLLGEQFF.

The chain recombines TRBV7-3 with TRBJ2-1; TRBD1 matches at 8 bases. This CDR3 spans 15 amino acids. The V segment lost 4 bases and the J segment 8 bases; nucleotides outside the gene matches: 10. The germline CDR1 and CDR2 sequences are SGHTA and FQGTGA. The CDR3 spells CASSSQGATVYEQFF. In DNA, the CDR3 is TGTGCCAGCAGCTCTCAGGGGGCGACCGTATATGAGCAGTTCTTC.

The chain combines TRBV21-1 with TRBJ2-7; TRBD2, the D gene given by the table, was not confirmed from the DNA. TRBV21-1 is a pseudogene locus. The CDR3 contains 15 residues. CDR3 protein: CASSPSGTSSYEQYF. The CDR3, as DNA: TGTGCCAGCAGCCCGTCGGGGACTAGCTCCTACGAGCAGTACTTC.

The V and J genes are TRBV7-2 and TRBJ1-1; D is undetermined. V shed 5 bases and J shed 1 base, with 5 bases lying between them. Germline-derived CDR1 and CDR2 are SGHTA and FQGNSA. This CDR3 comprises 12 residues. The chain's CDR3 is CASSQANTEAFF. In DNA form, the CDR3 reads TGTGCCAGCAGCCAGGCGAACACTGAAGCTTTCTTT.

This clone showed up just a few times. The chain recombines TRBV7-2 with TRBJ1-4, with no clear D. The CDR3 loop spans 14 amino acids. Deletions cut 6 bases from V and 7 bases from J, with 15 bases between. The germline V gene encodes CDR1 SGHTA and CDR2 FQGNSA. The CDR3 sequence: CASRLTPSGEKLFF. The CDR3 region has the DNA TGTGCCAGCAGGTTGACCCCTTCGGGTGAAAAACTGTTTTTT.

Details on this clone: In the same sample, other DNA sequences code for this CDR3. The V and J genes are TRBV7-2 and TRBJ1-1; D gene unclear. Germline assignment: CDR1 SGHTA and CDR2 FQGNSA. V was clipped by 2 bases and J by 1 base, with 8 bases between them. This CDR3 region has 14 residues. The CDR3 here is CASSLIGGNTEAFF. DNA for the CDR3: TGTGCCAGCAGCTTAATAGGAGGGAACACTGAAGCTTTCTTT.

This rearrangement joins TRBV5-6 to TRBJ1-6; D might be TRBD1 (5 bases). V lost 2 bases to trimming and J lost 0 bases, with 9 bases between them. The germline gives CDR1 SGHDT, CDR2 YYEEEE. This CDR3 contains 16 residues. The CDR3 sequence is CASSLGESSYNSPLHF. In DNA, the CDR3 is TGTGCCAGCAGCTTAGGGGAGAGCTCCTATAATTCACCCCTCCACTTT.

This sequence joins TRBV5-1 and TRBJ2-7, with 8 bases fitting TRBD1. V lost 2 bases to trimming and J lost 6 bases; unmatched junction nucleotides: 4. Germline V gene sequence: CDR1 SGHRS, CDR2 YFSETQ. The CDR3 has 13 amino acids. CDR3 sequence (DNA): TGCGCCAGCAGCTTCGCACAGGGGGGCGAGCAGTACTTC. It translates to CASSFAQGGEQYF. Full variable domain (rest looked up from reference TRBV5-1 and TRBJ2-7): KAGVTQTPRYLIKTRGQQVTLSCSPISGHRSVSWYQQTPGQGLQFLFEYFSETQRNKGNFPGRFSGRQFSNSRSEMNVSTLELGDSALYLCASSFAQGGEQYFGPGTRLTVT.

J is TRBJ1-1 and V is TRBV4-1; D is unresolved. The CDR3 extends over 15 amino acids. V was shortened by 4 bases and J by 1 base, with 13 bases between the two germline ends. From germline, CDR1 is MGHRA and CDR2 YSYEKL. The CDR3 loop is CASSLLPGQNTEAFF. The CDR3 coding sequence is TGCGCCAGCAGCCTCCTTCCTGGGCAGAACACTGAAGCTTTCTTT.

Of note for this clone: The identical CDR3 is also encoded by other nucleotide sequences in the sample. V is TRBV28 and J is TRBJ1-4; TRBD1 might be the D (5 bases). There are 15 residues in the CDR3. V was pared by 3 bases and J by 3 bases, with 11 bases between. Germline CDR1 and CDR2: MDHEN and SYDVKM. The CDR3 DNA follows: TGTGCCAGCAGTTTGCGAGGGGCCGCTAATGAAAAACTGTTTTTT. Amino acid sequence: CASSLRGAANEKLFF.

This sequence joins TRBV4-1 and TRBJ2-2, with 8 bases that match TRBD2. The CDR3 is 17 amino acids. CDR1 MGHRA and CDR2 YSYEKL come from the germline V gene. V gave up 4 bases and J gave up 3 bases; unmatched junction bases: 10. The CDR3: CASSPRASGSYTGELFF. CDR3 bases: TGCGCCAGCAGCCCTCGGGCCAGCGGGAGTTACACCGGGGAGCTGTTTTTT.

DNA of the CDR3: TGTGCCAGCAGCGCGCTAGGAACACTCAAAGAGACCCAGTACTTC. This translates into CASSALGTLKETQYF. The chain uses TRBV11-2 and TRBJ2-5; D gene unclear. This CDR3 has 15 residues. Trimming took 5 bases from V and 3 from J, leaving 16 bases between them. Germline V gene lookup returns CDR1 SGHAT and CDR2 FQNNGV.

V usage is TRBV6-5 and J usage is TRBJ1-2; no reliable D call. The CDR3 consists of 15 residues. V lost 8 bases and J 4 bases, leaving 20 bases between the germline ends. Germline loops: CDR1 MNHEY, CDR2 SVGAGI. CDR3: CASSSGRARGYGYTF. DNA for the CDR3: TGTGCCAGCTCCAGCGGGAGGGCGCGGGGCTATGGCTACACCTTC.

The chain is built from TRBV7-9 and TRBJ1-1, with D perhaps matching TRBD1 (5 bases). The CDR3 totals 15 residues. In germline, CDR1 is SEHNR, CDR2 FQNEAQ (reference sequence). Trimming stripped 0 bases from V and 6 bases from J, with 14 bases between. As DNA, the CDR3 is TGTGCCAGCAGCTTAGCGCTTGGGGCTAGATCTGAAGCTTTCTTT. Translating gives CASSLALGARSEAFF.

This chain uses TRBV6-4 with TRBJ2-1, with 7 positions matching TRBD2. V was clipped by 4 bases and J by 7 bases; unmatched bases: 7. From germline, CDR1 is MRHNA and CDR2 SNTAGT. This CDR3 is built from 14 residues. This CDR3 is CASSGEAGFNEQFF. DNA of the CDR3: TGTGCCAGCAGTGGAGAAGCGGGATTTAATGAGCAGTTCTTC.

The chain uses TRBV4-1 and TRBJ2-3; TRBD2 agrees at 13 bases. The CDR3 has 18 residues. Trimming at V came to 1 base and at J to 5 bases, leaving 9 bases not matched to a gene. Germline-derived CDR1 and CDR2 are MGHRA and YSYEKL. CDR3 in amino acids: CASSQVGLAGAREDTQYF. The CDR3 nucleotides are TGCGCCAGCAGCCAAGTAGGACTAGCGGGAGCCAGGGAAGATACGCAGTATTTT.

The rearrangement uses TRBV18 and TRBJ1-1; D might be TRBD1 (5 bases). The germline CDR1 and CDR2 sequences are KGHSH and LQKENI. The V and J ends lost 5 bases and 0 bases respectively, with 7 bases between them. This CDR3 is 13 amino acids long. The CDR3 DNA reads TGTGCCAGCTCAGGGGGGGTGAACACTGAAGCTTTCTTT. The encoded protein is CASSGGVNTEAFF.

In regard to this clone: Other DNA sequences in this sample translate to the same CDR3. CDR3 sequence (DNA): TGTGCCAGCAGCTTACAGGGGGCAGGCACCGGGGAGCTGTTTTTT. Translated, it gives CASSLQGAGTGELFF. V usage is TRBV7-3 and J usage is TRBJ2-2; TRBD1 aligns across 8 bases. The CDR3 runs 15 residues. V lost 2 bases and J lost 4; bases outside the gene matches: 3. Germline CDR1 SGHTA, CDR2 FQGTGA.

This chain connects TRBV14 to TRBJ2-7, with 12 bases that match TRBD2. Germline V gene data show CDR1 as SGHDN and CDR2 as FVKESK. V was clipped by 1 base and J by 9 bases; unmatched bases: 1. The CDR3 totals 13 residues. CDR3 amino acids: CASSQASGRAQYF. CDR3 DNA: TGTGCCAGCAGCCAAGCTAGCGGGAGGGCGCAGTACTTC.

The chain joins TRBV4-1 to TRBJ2-5; 14 nucleotides agree with TRBD2. Germline CDR1 MGHRA, CDR2 YSYEKL. The CDR3 totals 19 residues. The V gene end was trimmed by 4 bases and the J gene end by 2 bases; junction bases not matched to a gene: 12. CDR3 amino acids: CASSRNRLAGGPAQETQYF. In DNA form, the CDR3 reads TGCGCCAGCAGCCGGAATCGACTAGCGGGAGGGCCGGCTCAAGAGACCCAGTACTTC.